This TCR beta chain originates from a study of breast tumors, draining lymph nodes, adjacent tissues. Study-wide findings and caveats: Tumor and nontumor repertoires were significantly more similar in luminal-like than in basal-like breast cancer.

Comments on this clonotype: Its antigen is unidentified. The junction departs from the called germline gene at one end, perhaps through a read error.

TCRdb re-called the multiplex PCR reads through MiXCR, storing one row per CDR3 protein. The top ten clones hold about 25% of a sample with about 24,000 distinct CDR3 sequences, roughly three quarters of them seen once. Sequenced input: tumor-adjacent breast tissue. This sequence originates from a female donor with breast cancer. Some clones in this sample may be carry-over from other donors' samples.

The CDR3 spells CGSRSLSGPNPNQPQHF. The CDR3 nucleotides read TGCGGCAGCAGAAGCCTTTCGGGACCCAACCCCAATCAGCCCCAGCATTTT. This chain joins TRBV5-1 and TRBJ1-5, with D possibly matching TRBD1 (5 bases). From germline, CDR1 is SGHRS and CDR2 YFSETQ. The CDR3 is made up of 17 amino acids.